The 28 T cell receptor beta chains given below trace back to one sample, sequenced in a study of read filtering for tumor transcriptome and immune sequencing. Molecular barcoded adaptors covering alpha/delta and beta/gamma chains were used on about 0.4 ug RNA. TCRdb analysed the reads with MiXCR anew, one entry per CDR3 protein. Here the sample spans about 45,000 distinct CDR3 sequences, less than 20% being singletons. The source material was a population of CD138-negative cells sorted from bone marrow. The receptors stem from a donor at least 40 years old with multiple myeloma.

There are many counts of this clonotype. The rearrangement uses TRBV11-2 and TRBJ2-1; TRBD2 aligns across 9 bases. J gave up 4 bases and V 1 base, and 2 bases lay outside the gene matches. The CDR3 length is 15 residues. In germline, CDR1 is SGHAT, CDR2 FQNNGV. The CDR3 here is CASSLVLAGYNEQFF. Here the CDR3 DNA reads TGTGCCAGCAGCTTAGTTCTAGCGGGGTACAATGAGCAGTTCTTC.

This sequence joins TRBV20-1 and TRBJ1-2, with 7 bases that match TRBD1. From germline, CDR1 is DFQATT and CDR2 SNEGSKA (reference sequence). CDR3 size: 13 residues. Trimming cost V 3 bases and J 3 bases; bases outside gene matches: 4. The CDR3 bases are TGCAGTGCTAGGGAAGGACAGGACTATGGCTACACCTTC. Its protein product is CSAREGQDYGYTF.

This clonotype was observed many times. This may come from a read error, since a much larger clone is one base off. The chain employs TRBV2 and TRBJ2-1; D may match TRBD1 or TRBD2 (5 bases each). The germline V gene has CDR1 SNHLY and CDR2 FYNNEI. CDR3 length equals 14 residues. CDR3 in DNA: TGTGCCAGCAGGAGGGGCAGCTCCTTCAATGAGCAGTTCTTC. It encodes CASRRGSSFNEQFF.

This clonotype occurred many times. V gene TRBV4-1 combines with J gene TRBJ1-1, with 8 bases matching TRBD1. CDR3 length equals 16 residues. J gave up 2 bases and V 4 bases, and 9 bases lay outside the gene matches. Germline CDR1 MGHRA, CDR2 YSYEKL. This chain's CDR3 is CASSLQSTGVNTEAFF. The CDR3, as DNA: TGCGCCAGCAGCCTCCAATCGACAGGGGTTAACACTGAAGCTTTCTTT.

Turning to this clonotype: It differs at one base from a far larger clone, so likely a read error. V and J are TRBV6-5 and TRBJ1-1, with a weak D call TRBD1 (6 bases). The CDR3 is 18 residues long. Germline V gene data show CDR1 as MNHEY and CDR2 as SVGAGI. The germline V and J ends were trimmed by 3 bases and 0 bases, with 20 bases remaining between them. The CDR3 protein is CASSYMGTQGTLNTEAFF. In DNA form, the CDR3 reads TGTGCCAGCAGTTATATGGGGACACAGGGAACGTTGAACACTGAAGCTTTCTTT.

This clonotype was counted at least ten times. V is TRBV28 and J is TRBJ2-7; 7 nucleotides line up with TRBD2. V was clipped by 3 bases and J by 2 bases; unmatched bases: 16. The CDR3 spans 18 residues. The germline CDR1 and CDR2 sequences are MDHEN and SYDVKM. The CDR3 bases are TGTGCCAGCAGTTTGTTCGGCCGGGGGGAAAACCCCCCCTACGAGCAGTACTTC. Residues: CASSLFGRGENPPYEQYF.

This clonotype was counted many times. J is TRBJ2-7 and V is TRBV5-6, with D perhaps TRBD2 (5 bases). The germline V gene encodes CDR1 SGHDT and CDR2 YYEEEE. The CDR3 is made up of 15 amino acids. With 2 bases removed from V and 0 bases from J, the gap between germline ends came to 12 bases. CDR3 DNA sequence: TGTGCCAGCAGCTTACCGGGATTTTCCTCCTACGAGCAGTACTTC. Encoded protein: CASSLPGFSSYEQYF.

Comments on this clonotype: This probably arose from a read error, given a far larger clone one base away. The CDR3 is CASSYMGTQVKLNTEAFF. CDR3 nucleotides: TGTGCCAGCAGTTATATGGGGACACAGGTAAAGTTGAACACTGAAGCTTTCTTT. The chain employs TRBV6-1 and TRBJ1-1; TRBD1 might be the D (6 bases). Germline values: CDR1 MNHNS, CDR2 SASEGT. The CDR3 has 18 residues. V was pared by 5 bases and J by 0 bases, with 22 bases between.

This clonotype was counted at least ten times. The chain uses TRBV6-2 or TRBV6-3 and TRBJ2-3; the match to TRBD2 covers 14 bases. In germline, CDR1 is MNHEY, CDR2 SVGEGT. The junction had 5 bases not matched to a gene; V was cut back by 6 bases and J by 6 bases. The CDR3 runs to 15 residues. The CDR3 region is CASSSGLAGGDTQYF. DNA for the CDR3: TGTGCCAGCAGCTCAGGACTAGCGGGAGGCGATACGCAGTATTTT.

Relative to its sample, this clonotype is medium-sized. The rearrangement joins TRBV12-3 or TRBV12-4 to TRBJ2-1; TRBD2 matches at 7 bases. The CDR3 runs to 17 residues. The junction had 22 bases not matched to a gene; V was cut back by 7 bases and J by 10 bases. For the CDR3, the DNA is TGTGCCAGCACCCTAGGGGAGCGGGGCCATCTAATTAACGAGCAGTTCTTC. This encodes CASTLGERGHLINEQFF.

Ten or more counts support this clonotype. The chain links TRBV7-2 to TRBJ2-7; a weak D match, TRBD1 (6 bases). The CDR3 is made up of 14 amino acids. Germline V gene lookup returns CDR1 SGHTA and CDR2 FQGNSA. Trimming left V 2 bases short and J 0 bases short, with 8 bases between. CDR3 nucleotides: TGTGCCAGCAGCTTAATGGACAGCTCCTACGAGCAGTACTTC. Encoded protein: CASSLMDSSYEQYF.

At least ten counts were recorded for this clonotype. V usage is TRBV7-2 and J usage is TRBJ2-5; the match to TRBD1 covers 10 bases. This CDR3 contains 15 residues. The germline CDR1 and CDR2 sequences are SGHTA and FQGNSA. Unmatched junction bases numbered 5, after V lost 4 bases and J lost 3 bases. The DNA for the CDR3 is TGTGCCAGCAGCTGGGGACAGGGGAGAAAAGAGACCCAGTACTTC. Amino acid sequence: CASSWGQGRKETQYF.

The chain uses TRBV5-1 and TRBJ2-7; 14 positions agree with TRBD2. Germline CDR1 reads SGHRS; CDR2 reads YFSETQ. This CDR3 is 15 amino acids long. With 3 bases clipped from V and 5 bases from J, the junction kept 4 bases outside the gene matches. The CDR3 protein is CASSWGLAGAHEQYF. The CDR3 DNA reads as TGCGCCAGCAGCTGGGGACTAGCGGGAGCCCACGAGCAGTACTTC.

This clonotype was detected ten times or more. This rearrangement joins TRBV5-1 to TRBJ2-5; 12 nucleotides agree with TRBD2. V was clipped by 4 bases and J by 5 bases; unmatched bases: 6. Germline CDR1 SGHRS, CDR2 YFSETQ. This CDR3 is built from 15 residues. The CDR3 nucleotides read TGCGCCAGCAGCCAGCTAGCGGGAGGGCCGGAGACCCAGTACTTC. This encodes CASSQLAGGPETQYF. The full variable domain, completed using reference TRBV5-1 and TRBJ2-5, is KAGVTQTPRYLIKTRGQQVTLSCSPISGHRSVSWYQQTPGQGLQFLFEYFSETQRNKGNFPGRFSGRQFSNSRSEMNVSTLELGDSALYLCASSQLAGGPETQYFGPGTRLLVL.

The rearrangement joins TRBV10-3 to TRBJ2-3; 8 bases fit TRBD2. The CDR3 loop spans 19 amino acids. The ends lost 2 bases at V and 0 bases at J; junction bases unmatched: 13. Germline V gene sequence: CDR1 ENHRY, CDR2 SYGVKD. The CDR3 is CAISETATSASTSTDTQYF. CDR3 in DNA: TGTGCCATCAGTGAGACGGCGACTAGCGCATCGACTAGCACAGATACGCAGTATTTT.

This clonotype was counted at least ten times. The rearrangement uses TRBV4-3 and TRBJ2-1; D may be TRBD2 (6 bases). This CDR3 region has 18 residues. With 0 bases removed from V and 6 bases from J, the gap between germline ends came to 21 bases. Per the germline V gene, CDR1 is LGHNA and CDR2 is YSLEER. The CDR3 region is CASSQEYPTGGAPNEQFF. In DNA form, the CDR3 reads TGCGCCAGCAGCCAAGAGTATCCGACTGGCGGGGCTCCCAATGAGCAGTTCTTC.

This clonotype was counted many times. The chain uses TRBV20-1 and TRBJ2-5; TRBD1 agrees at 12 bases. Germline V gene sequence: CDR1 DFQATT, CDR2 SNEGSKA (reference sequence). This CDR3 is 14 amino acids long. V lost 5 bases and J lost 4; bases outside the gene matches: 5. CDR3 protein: CSAGTGGAGETQYF. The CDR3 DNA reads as TGCAGTGCTGGGACAGGGGGCGCTGGAGAGACCCAGTACTTC.

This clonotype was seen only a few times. CDR3 DNA sequence: TGCAGCGTTGAATCGGGCAGGACGGGGCACGATACGCAGTATTTT. The encoded protein is CSVESGRTGHDTQYF. The chain carries TRBV29-1 and TRBJ2-3; D tentatively fits TRBD1 or TRBD2 (5 bases each). Trimming shortened V by 2 bases and J by 6 bases, and 18 bases separated the two germline ends. The length of the CDR3 is 15 residues. Per germline, CDR1 SQVTM and CDR2 ANQGSEA.

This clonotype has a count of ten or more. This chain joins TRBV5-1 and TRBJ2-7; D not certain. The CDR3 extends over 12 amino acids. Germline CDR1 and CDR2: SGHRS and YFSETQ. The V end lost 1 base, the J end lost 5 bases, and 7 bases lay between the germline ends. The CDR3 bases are TGCGCCAGCAGCTTGCCCGGAAACGAGCAGTACTTC. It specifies CASSLPGNEQYF.

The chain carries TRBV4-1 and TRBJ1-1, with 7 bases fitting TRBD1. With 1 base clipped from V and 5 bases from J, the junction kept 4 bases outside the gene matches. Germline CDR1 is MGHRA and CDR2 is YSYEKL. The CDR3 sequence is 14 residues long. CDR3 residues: CASSQGQGGTEAFF. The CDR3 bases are TGCGCCAGCAGCCAAGGACAGGGAGGAACTGAAGCTTTCTTT.

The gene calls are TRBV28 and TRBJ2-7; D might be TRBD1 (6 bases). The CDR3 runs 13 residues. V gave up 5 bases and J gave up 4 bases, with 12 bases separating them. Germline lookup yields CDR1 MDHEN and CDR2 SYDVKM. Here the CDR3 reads CASSPGQPYEQYF. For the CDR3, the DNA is TGTGCCAGCAGTCCGGGACAACCGTACGAGCAGTACTTC. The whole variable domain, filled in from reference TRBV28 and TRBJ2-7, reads DVKVTQSSRYLVKRTGEKVFLECVQDMDHENMFWYRQDPGLGLRLIYFSYDVKMKEKGDIPEGYSVSREKKERFSLILESASTNQTSMYLCASSPGQPYEQYFGPGTRLTVT.

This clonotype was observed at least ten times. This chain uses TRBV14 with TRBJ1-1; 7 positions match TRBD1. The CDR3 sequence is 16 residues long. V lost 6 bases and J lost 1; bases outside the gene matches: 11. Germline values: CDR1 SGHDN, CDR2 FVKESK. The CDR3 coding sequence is TGTGCCAGCAGAGAAGCCAGGGACAGTTGGAACACTGAAGCTTTCTTT. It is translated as CASREARDSWNTEAFF.

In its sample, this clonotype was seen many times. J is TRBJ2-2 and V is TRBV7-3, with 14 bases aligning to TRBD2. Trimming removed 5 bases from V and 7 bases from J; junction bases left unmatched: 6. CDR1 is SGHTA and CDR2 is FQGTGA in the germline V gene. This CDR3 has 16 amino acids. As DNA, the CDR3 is TGTGCCAGCAGCCCGACTAGCGGGAGGGCCGTCGGGGAGCTGTTTTTT. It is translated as CASSPTSGRAVGELFF.

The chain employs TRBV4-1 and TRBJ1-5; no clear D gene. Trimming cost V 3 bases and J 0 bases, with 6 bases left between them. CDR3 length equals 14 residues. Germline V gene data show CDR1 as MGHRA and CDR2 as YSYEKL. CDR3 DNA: TGCGCCAGCAGCCAGTACGGTAGCAATCAGCCCCAGCATTTT. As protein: CASSQYGSNQPQHF.

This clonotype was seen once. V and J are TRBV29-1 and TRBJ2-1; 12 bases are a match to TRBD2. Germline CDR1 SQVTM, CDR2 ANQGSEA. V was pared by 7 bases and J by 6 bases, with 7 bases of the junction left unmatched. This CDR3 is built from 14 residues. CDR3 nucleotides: TGCAGCGCCCGACTAGCGGGGGCAACCAATGAGCAGTTCTTC. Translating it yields CSARLAGATNEQFF.

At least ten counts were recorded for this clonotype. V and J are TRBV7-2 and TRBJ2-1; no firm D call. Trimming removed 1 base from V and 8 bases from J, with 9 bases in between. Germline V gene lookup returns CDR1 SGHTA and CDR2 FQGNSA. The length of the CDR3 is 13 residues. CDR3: CASSLDQLDEQFF. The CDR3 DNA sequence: TGTGCCAGCAGCTTAGATCAGCTCGATGAGCAGTTCTTC.

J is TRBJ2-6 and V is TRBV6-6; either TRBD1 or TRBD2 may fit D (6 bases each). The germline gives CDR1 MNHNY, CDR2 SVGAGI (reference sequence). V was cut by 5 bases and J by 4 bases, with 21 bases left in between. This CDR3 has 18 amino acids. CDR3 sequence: CASSPLGGPKGGANVLTF. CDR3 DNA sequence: TGTGCCAGCAGTCCGCTGGGGGGCCCCAAGGGGGGGGCCAACGTCCTGACTTTC.

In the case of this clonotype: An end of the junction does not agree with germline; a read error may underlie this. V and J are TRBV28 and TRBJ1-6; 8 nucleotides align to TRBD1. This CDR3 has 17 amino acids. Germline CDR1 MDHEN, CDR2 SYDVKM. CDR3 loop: CASCFPGGTGRKSPLHF. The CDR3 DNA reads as TGTGCCAGCTGTTTCCCCGGTGGGACAGGTCGTAAGTCACCCCTCCACTTT.